These 19 T cell receptor beta chains came from one sample sequenced in a study of T cell responses to AZD1222 COVID-19 vaccine (dated by TCRdb to the early 2020s). In the paper's terms, the time point label means: about 28 days (+/-7) after the second vaccine dose. The meaning of the sample's treatment or condition label: meningococcal conjugate vaccine given as trial control. Library preparation used the immunoSEQ multiplex PCR assay. Entries here come from immuneACCESS through TCRdb and include only in-frame sequences with V and J called. Some clones fail to appear in such tables; in the studies checked, an unresolved V gene covers under half of the shortfall, and the cause of the remainder is unknown. Counted in this sample were around 150,000 clones; 75% to 95% of them appeared once. Of the sample, about 7.5% falls within the top ten clones. The material sequenced was peripheral blood, taken 28 days after the second dose of the MenACWY control vaccine. These receptors were obtained from an adult who received the MenACWY meningococcal vaccine as a control.

The chain is built from TRBV18 and TRBJ2-1; D gene unclear. CDR3 size: 13 residues. Germline CDR1 and CDR2: KGHSH and LQKENI. V lost 0 bases and J lost 6, with 6 bases in between. For the CDR3, the DNA is TGTGCCAGCTCACCACCCAACCCCAATGAGCAGTTCTTC. It is translated as CASSPPNPNEQFF.

The CDR3: CASALGAPLHF. For the CDR3, the DNA is TGTGCCAGCGCCTTAGGGGCACCCCTCCACTTT. The chain links TRBV7-9 to TRBJ1-6; D perhaps matches TRBD1 (5 bases). In germline, CDR1 is SEHNR, CDR2 FQNEAQ (reference sequence). The CDR3 contains 11 residues. V was trimmed by 8 bases and J by 11 bases, leaving 10 bases between them.

The chain couples TRBV6-5 to TRBJ1-6; maybe TRBD1 (6 bases). The V and J ends lost 6 bases and 8 bases respectively, with 11 bases between them. This CDR3 has 13 residues. Germline assignment: CDR1 MNHEY and CDR2 SVGAGI. For the CDR3, the DNA is TGTGCCAGCAGCAACAGGGAGGATTCACCCCTCCACTTT. It encodes CASSNREDSPLHF.

The chain carries TRBV15 and TRBJ1-1, with D possibly TRBD1 on 6 matching bases. The ends were cut back, 0 bases at V and 4 bases at J, with 9 bases in the middle. The CDR3 is 14 residues long. Germline loops: CDR1 LNHNV, CDR2 YYDKDF (reference sequence). CDR3 DNA: TGTGCCACCAGCAGAGACAGGGGATCCACTGAAGCTTTCTTT. Amino acids: CATSRDRGSTEAFF.

The V gene is TRBV24-1, the J gene TRBJ2-1, with 9 bases identical to TRBD2. Germline CDR1 reads KGHDR; CDR2 reads SFDVKD. This CDR3 has 17 residues. With V trimmed by 3 bases and J by 6 bases, 11 bases remained unmatched. Here the CDR3 DNA reads TGTGCCACCAGTGATCCCATAATAGCGGGAGTTCCCAATGAGCAGTTCTTC. This gives the protein CATSDPIIAGVPNEQFF.

V gene TRBV25-1 combines with J gene TRBJ1-2; 7 bases are shared with TRBD1. V lost 3 bases and J lost 7; bases outside the gene matches: 11. The CDR3 runs to 15 residues. Per germline, CDR1 MGHDK and CDR2 SYGVNS. CDR3 protein: CASSDPRGHLSGYTF. The CDR3 coding sequence is TGTGCCAGCAGTGACCCGAGGGGGCATTTGTCTGGCTACACCTTC.

The J gene is TRBJ2-7, the V gene TRBV7-3; D call uncertain. Trimming removed 4 bases from V and 5 bases from J, with 0 bases in between. The germline V gene has CDR1 SGHTA and CDR2 FQGTGA. This CDR3 has 9 amino acids. The CDR3 sequence: CASSYEQYF. In nucleotides, the CDR3 is TGTGCCAGCAGCTACGAGCAGTACTTC.

This clone has a single count. V and J are TRBV27 and TRBJ1-3; maybe TRBD1 (6 bases). The CDR3 covers 17 residues. Germline CDR1 and CDR2: MNHEY and SMNVEV (reference sequence). Trimming pared 5 bases from V and 0 bases from J, leaving 17 bases between. CDR3 loop: CASSRGATAPSGNTIYF. Here the CDR3 DNA reads TGTGCCAGCAGTCGGGGGGCCACCGCTCCCTCTGGAAACACCATATATTTT.

V gene TRBV7-2 combines with J gene TRBJ2-5, with TRBD2 matching over 13 bases. CDR3 length equals 16 residues. Trimming cost V 1 base and J 1 base; bases outside gene matches: 0. The germline V gene encodes CDR1 SGHTA and CDR2 FQGNSA. The CDR3 reads CASSLGTSGGQETQYF. The CDR3, as DNA: TGTGCCAGCAGCTTAGGGACTAGCGGGGGCCAAGAGACCCAGTACTTC. The full variable domain, with the rest looked up from reference TRBV7-2 and TRBJ2-5, is GAGVSQSPSNKVTEKGKDVELRCDPISGHTALYWYRQSLGQGLEFLIYFQGNSAPDKSGLPSDRFSAERTGGSVSTLTIQRTQQEDSAVYLCASSLGTSGGQETQYFGPGTRLLVL.

The chain combines TRBV10-3 with TRBJ1-2, with TRBD1 identical over 9 bases. The CDR3 has 14 residues. The ends lost 0 bases at V and 4 bases at J; junction bases unmatched: 0. Germline V gene lookup returns CDR1 ENHRY and CDR2 SYGVKD. The CDR3 DNA follows: TGTGCCATCAGTGAGTCGGGACAGGGCTATGGCTACACCTTC. Its translation: CAISESGQGYGYTF.

This clone was detected only a few times. This chain links TRBV18 with TRBJ2-7; a weak D match, TRBD1 (6 bases). CDR3 length: 14 residues. V was cut by 2 bases and J by 2 bases, with 10 bases left in between. The V gene's germline CDR1 is KGHSH and CDR2 LQKENI. The CDR3 protein is CASSPEAGAYEQYF. CDR3 in DNA: TGTGCCAGCTCACCAGAGGCAGGGGCCTACGAGCAGTACTTC.

The rearrangement links TRBV18 to TRBJ1-4, with TRBD1 matching 10 bases. Trimming at V came to 6 bases and at J to 3 bases, leaving 13 bases not matched to a gene. Per the germline V gene, CDR1 is KGHSH and CDR2 is LQKENI. This CDR3 is built from 18 residues. The CDR3 loop is CASSPRQGATLSNEKLFF. Here the CDR3 DNA reads TGTGCCAGCTCCCCCAGACAGGGGGCAACTTTGTCTAATGAAAAACTGTTTTTT. The full variable domain, rest sourced from reference TRBV18 and TRBJ1-4, is NAGVMQNPRHLVRRRGQEARLRCSPMKGHSHVYWYRQLPEEGLKFMVYLQKENIIDESGMPKERFSAEFPKEGPSILRIQQVVRGDSAAYFCASSPRQGATLSNEKLFFGSGTQLSVL.

CDR3 in amino acids: CASSKTSGSTGELFF. The CDR3 nucleotides are TGTGCCAGCAGTAAGACTAGCGGGAGCACCGGGGAGCTGTTTTTT. This chain joins TRBV28 and TRBJ2-2; the match to TRBD2 covers 12 bases. The germline gives CDR1 MDHEN, CDR2 SYDVKM. This CDR3 contains 15 residues. With V trimmed by 5 bases and J by 4 bases, 2 bases remained unmatched.

The V call is TRBV11-2, the J call TRBJ2-3; D might be TRBD2 (5 bases). There are 15 residues in the CDR3. Germline CDR1 and CDR2: SGHAT and FQNNGV. The V end was cut by 0 bases, the J end by 0 bases, with 7 bases between. CDR3 sequence reads: CASSLEGASTDTQYF. The DNA for the CDR3 is TGTGCCAGCAGCTTAGAGGGAGCTAGCACAGATACGCAGTATTTT.

The chain recombines TRBV28 with TRBJ1-2; D not resolved. This CDR3 contains 13 residues. Per germline, CDR1 MDHEN and CDR2 SYDVKM. Deletions cut 2 bases from V and 4 bases from J, with 8 bases between. The CDR3 spells CASSLNSLYGYTF. The CDR3 DNA sequence: TGTGCCAGCAGTTTAAACAGCCTCTATGGCTACACCTTC.

This chain joins TRBV5-1 and TRBJ2-7, with 8 bases that match TRBD1. Trimming cost V 2 bases and J 3 bases; bases outside gene matches: 4. CDR3 length equals 14 residues. Germline V gene sequence: CDR1 SGHRS, CDR2 YFSETQ. CDR3 protein: CASSFGTGGYEQYF. DNA for the CDR3: TGCGCCAGCAGCTTCGGGACAGGAGGCTACGAGCAGTACTTC. The full variable domain, in which reference TRBV5-1 and TRBJ2-7 provide the parts outside the CDR3, is KAGVTQTPRYLIKTRGQQVTLSCSPISGHRSVSWYQQTPGQGLQFLFEYFSETQRNKGNFPGRFSGRQFSNSRSEMNVSTLELGDSALYLCASSFGTGGYEQYFGPGTRLTVT.

This chain links TRBV5-1 with TRBJ2-7; no clear D gene. V lost 0 bases, J lost 0 bases, and 7 bases lay in between. In germline, CDR1 is SGHRS, CDR2 YFSETQ. The CDR3 has 14 residues. The CDR3 protein is CASSLGQASYEQYF. The CDR3 DNA follows: TGCGCCAGCAGCTTGGGGCAGGCCTCCTACGAGCAGTACTTC.

The rearrangement uses TRBV28 and TRBJ1-5, with TRBD1 identical over 8 bases. The V and J ends lost 3 bases and 1 base, in that order; junction bases with no gene match: 8. This CDR3 comprises 17 residues. Germline CDR1 reads MDHEN; CDR2 reads SYDVKM. CDR3 nucleotide sequence: TGTGCCAGCAGTTTCCCCGGGACAGGCGCGAGCAATCAGCCCCAGCATTTT. Translating it yields CASSFPGTGASNQPQHF.

The genes are TRBV6-5 and TRBJ2-7; TRBD2 aligns across 9 bases. Germline CDR1 is MNHEY and CDR2 is SVGAGI. The CDR3 spans 13 residues. The V segment lost 6 bases and the J segment 2 bases; nucleotides outside the gene matches: 2. In nucleotides, the CDR3 is TGTGCCAGCAGGGGACTAGCTGCCTACGAGCAGTACTTC. It encodes CASRGLAAYEQYF.